This T cell receptor beta chain came from a study of blood T cells in healthy people across ages. The donors, aged about 6 to 100, were healthy Caucasians from Russia. Study outcomes and limitations: Relative to aged donors, long-lived donors carried more naive CD4+ cells and displayed higher diversity. The lack of PBMC sorting stopped any conclusive naive versus antigen-experienced comparison.

A remark on this clonotype: Its antigen is not identified.

Alongside a J-beta primer mix, a sample-barcoded 5' primer served in a second PCR lasting about 7 to 12 cycles. Template switching added a 12-random-nucleotide identifier to every cDNA molecule. TCRdb reprocessed the 5' RACE reads with MiXCR, giving one entry per CDR3 protein. There are some 800,000 distinct CDR3 sequences in the sample; 40% to 50% occur only once, and approximately 20% lies in the top ten. The receptor was isolated from a man in his sixties in good health. Sequencing input: blood.

The chain's CDR3 is CASSVTGLDSPLHF. The CDR3, as DNA: TGTGCCAGCAGCGTAACAGGGCTTGATTCACCCCTCCACTTT. The chain combines TRBV7-6 with TRBJ1-6, with TRBD1 as a possible D gene (6 bases). Germline loops: CDR1 SGHVS, CDR2 FNYEAQ. V lost 5 bases and J lost 8, with 13 bases in between. This CDR3 has 14 amino acids.